Shown below are 18 T cell receptor beta chains from a single sample sequenced in a study of T cell repertoires in cytomegalovirus infection (dated by TCRdb to the late 2010s). Instrument on record: Illumina HiSeq 1500. Using fastp at Q25 and MiXCR, TCRdb reprocessed the public reads and kept productive beta chains. Under each unique CDR3 protein, matching rows form one entry showing the most common genes and DNA. This sample is represented by 110,000 or so distinct CDR3 sequences; roughly 30% of them were singletons. The top ten clones comprise around two fifths of the sample. The treatment or condition label for this specimen denotes: in vitro stimulation with specific CMV peptide epitopes to enrich CMV-specific T cells. Antigen specificity for these receptors is unknown. Source: CD8+ T cells from cultured PBMCs, taken from culture after CMV antigen stimulation. The receptor set was obtained from a human donor in good health (CMV status not recorded). Some clones in this sample may be carry-over from other donors' samples.

This chain connects TRBV27 to TRBJ2-1, with D maybe TRBD2 (6 bases). Germline CDR1 and CDR2: MNHEY and SMNVEV (reference sequence). V was clipped by 2 bases and J by 9 bases, with 14 bases between them. CDR3 length equals 14 residues. The CDR3 sequence is CASSLNRDWGEQFF. The CDR3 bases are TGTGCCAGCAGTTTAAACCGGGACTGGGGTGAGCAGTTCTTC.

The rearrangement joins TRBV20-1 to TRBJ1-2; perhaps TRBD1 as D (5 bases). CDR3 size: 17 residues. In germline, CDR1 is DFQATT, CDR2 SNEGSKA (reference sequence). V lost 0 bases to trimming and J lost 9 bases, with 26 bases between them. Written as DNA, the CDR3 is TGCAGTGCTAGAGATACGGTTCAGGGACCTAGATGGGGGAGCTACACCTTC. Its translation: CSARDTVQGPRWGSYTF.

This clonotype came up many times. The rearrangement joins TRBV27 to TRBJ2-1; no reliable D call. CDR3 length: 16 amino acids. With 5 bases removed from V and 10 bases from J, the gap between germline ends came to 24 bases. CDR1 and CDR2 (germline): MNHEY, SMNVEV (reference sequence). CDR3 amino acids: CASSPLRSGMGTEQFF. The DNA for the CDR3 is TGTGCCAGCAGTCCCCTCCGGTCGGGTATGGGCACCGAGCAGTTCTTC.

This clonotype was recorded only once. V and J are TRBV2 and TRBJ1-1, with D unclear. This CDR3 is built from 13 residues. Trimming shortened V by 7 bases and J by 0 bases, and 9 bases separated the two germline ends. From germline, CDR1 is SNHLY and CDR2 FYNNEI. For the CDR3, the DNA is TGTGCCAGCAAGTATGGGTTGAACACTGAAGCTTTCTTT. Encoded protein: CASKYGLNTEAFF.

This clonotype turned up a few times. J is TRBJ2-4 and V is TRBV12-3 or TRBV12-4; D possibly corresponds to TRBD1 (6 bases). CDR3 length: 17 residues. V was clipped by 3 bases and J by 2 bases, with 17 bases between them. The CDR3 DNA reads as TGTGCCAGCAGTTTTAATCAGGGGATTCTCTCCAAAAACATTCAGTACTTC. Encoded protein: CASSFNQGILSKNIQYF.

This clonotype was detected many times. V gene TRBV2 combines with J gene TRBJ2-7; maybe TRBD1 (6 bases). The V gene's germline CDR1 is SNHLY and CDR2 FYNNEI. The CDR3 extends over 16 amino acids. V was cut by 1 base and J by 0 bases, with 13 bases left in between. The CDR3 DNA follows: TGTGCCAGCAGTGAAGGGACAGCCATTAGCTCCTACGAGCAGTACTTC. It yields the protein CASSEGTAISSYEQYF. Supplemented by reference TRBV2 and TRBJ2-7, the full variable domain reads EPEVTQTPSHQVTQMGQEVILRCVPISNHLYFYWYRQILGQKVEFLVSFYNNEISEKSEIFDDQFSVERPDGSNFTLKIRSTKLEDSAMYFCASSEGTAISSYEQYFGPGTRLTVT.

This clonotype has ten or more counts. The V call is TRBV4-1, the J call TRBJ1-2; TRBD1 agrees at 7 bases. The V gene end was trimmed by 0 bases and the J gene end by 1 base; junction bases not matched to a gene: 5. The length of the CDR3 is 16 residues. The germline V gene has CDR1 MGHRA and CDR2 YSYEKL. This CDR3 is CASSQEDRSFNYGYTF. The CDR3 DNA reads as TGCGCCAGCAGCCAAGAGGACAGGAGTTTTAACTATGGCTACACCTTC.

Comments on this clonotype: An end of the junction does not agree with germline; a read error may underlie this. The chain links TRBV6-1 to TRBJ2-5; 9 bases fit TRBD2. CDR1 and CDR2 (germline): MNHNS, SASEGT. The CDR3 spans 17 residues. This CDR3 reads CASGEGRLAGFQETQYF. As DNA, the CDR3 is TGTGCCAGCGGTGAGGGTAGGCTAGCGGGGTTCCAAGAGACCCAGTACTTC.

This clonotype was recorded a few times. This sequence joins TRBV4-1 and TRBJ2-7; tentatively, D is TRBD1 (6 bases). The CDR3 loop spans 18 amino acids. The ends were cut back, 1 base at V and 0 bases at J, with 19 bases in the middle. Germline loops: CDR1 MGHRA, CDR2 YSYEKL. The CDR3 DNA is TGCGCCAGCAGCCAAGTTTGGGCCGGGCAGGGGAGCTCCTACGAGCAGTACTTC. Amino acid sequence: CASSQVWAGQGSSYEQYF.

Details on this clonotype: Relative to the germline gene, one junction end is altered; a read error may explain this. In DNA, the CDR3 is TGTGCCAGCGGAATGGGGACAGTAAGCACAGATGCGCAGTATTTT. Its translation: CASGMGTVSTDAQYF. This chain connects TRBV28 to TRBJ2-3, with TRBD1 matching over 7 bases. The CDR3 totals 15 residues. Looked up from germline, CDR1 is MDHEN and CDR2 is SYDVKM. Complete variable domain (other parts from reference TRBV28 and TRBJ2-3): DVKVTQSSRYLVKRTGEKVFLECVQDMDHENMFWYRQDPGLGLRLIYFSYDVKMKEKGDIPEGYSVSREKKERFSLILESASTNQTSMYLCASGMGTVSTDAQYFGPGTRLTVL.

The chain is built from TRBV24-1 and TRBJ2-7; 9 bases fit TRBD1. In germline, CDR1 is KGHDR, CDR2 SFDVKD. This CDR3 contains 12 residues. This chain's CDR3 is CGGQGITYEQYF. The DNA of the CDR3 is TGTGGGGGACAGGGCATCACCTACGAGCAGTACTTC.

This clonotype has just a few counts. The V and J genes are TRBV5-1 and TRBJ2-2; D is undetermined. This CDR3 region has 15 residues. V was clipped by 0 bases and J by 6 bases, with 12 bases between them. Germline assignment: CDR1 SGHRS and CDR2 YFSETQ. The CDR3 is CASSLGVGAAGELFF. The CDR3 DNA reads TGCGCCAGCAGCTTGGGCGTTGGTGCGGCCGGGGAGCTGTTTTTT.

This chain uses TRBV20-1 with TRBJ2-5; the match to TRBD1 covers 9 bases. The V and J ends lost 0 bases and 4 bases, in that order; junction bases with no gene match: 3. This CDR3 spans 14 amino acids. Germline V gene data show CDR1 as DFQATT and CDR2 as SNEGSKA (reference sequence). The CDR3 DNA sequence: TGCAGTGCTAGAGAGGACAGGGGAGCAGAGACCCAGTACTTC. This gives the protein CSAREDRGAETQYF.

This clonotype appeared a few times. The CDR3 spells CASSQEHLAGYYEQYF. Written as DNA, the CDR3 is TGCGCCAGCAGCCAAGAACACCTAGCGGGATACTACGAGCAGTACTTC. This chain connects TRBV4-1 to TRBJ2-7; 9 positions agree with TRBD2. This CDR3 is 16 amino acids long. Germline trimming cut 0 bases from V and 3 bases from J; bases unmatched to any gene: 6. CDR1 and CDR2 from the germline V gene are MGHRA and YSYEKL.

The chain joins TRBV6-1 to TRBJ1-2; 8 bases are shared with TRBD1. The CDR3 totals 16 residues. V lost 4 bases, J lost 5 bases, and 12 bases stayed unmatched. The germline gives CDR1 MNHNS, CDR2 SASEGT. CDR3 sequence: CASSGYHRDRSYGYTF. CDR3 nucleotide sequence: TGTGCCAGCAGTGGATACCACCGGGACAGGTCATATGGCTACACCTTC.

This clonotype has a handful of counts. V usage is TRBV7-2 and J usage is TRBJ2-3; 10 nucleotides match TRBD2. V lost 1 base and J lost 0; bases outside the gene matches: 10. Germline CDR1 and CDR2: SGHTA and FQGNSA. The CDR3 is 19 amino acids. CDR3: CASSLGVAGGLASTDTQYF. The CDR3 nucleotides read TGTGCCAGCAGCTTAGGGGTAGCGGGGGGCCTCGCTAGCACAGATACGCAGTATTTT.

This clonotype has more than one count but fewer than ten. This chain links TRBV11-1 with TRBJ2-5; either TRBD1 or TRBD2 may fit D (5 bases each). V was pared by 4 bases and J by 0 bases, with 15 bases between. Germline CDR1 SGHAT, CDR2 FQDESV (reference sequence). The CDR3 extends over 16 amino acids. CDR3 loop: CASSSPSGTYQETQYF. In DNA, the CDR3 is TGTGCCAGCAGCTCACCGTCGGGGACGTACCAAGAGACCCAGTACTTC.

This clonotype was detected only a few times. The chain links TRBV6-2 or TRBV6-3 to TRBJ1-2; D call uncertain. This CDR3 spans 15 amino acids. In germline, CDR1 is MNHEY, CDR2 SVGEGT. Trimming pared 1 base from V and 4 bases from J, leaving 13 bases between. The CDR3, as DNA: TGTGCCAGCAGTTACTGGACCATTGACCTCTATGGCTACACCTTC. Translated, it gives CASSYWTIDLYGYTF.